This TCR beta chain stems from a study of regulatory T cells in long-lasting Graves disease. Study context: Duration of antithyroid drug therapy among newly diagnosed Graves' patients was under 3 months.

Of note for this clonotype: Its target is not known.

Study-wide results and caveats: Because few samples were included, accuracy may have been lower. The work looked only at peripheral blood and did not look at thyroid tissue.

Germline lookup yields CDR1 LGHDT and CDR2 YNNKEL (reference sequence). The CDR3 length is 13 residues. With 1 base removed from V and 13 bases from J, the gap between germline ends came to 11 bases. The time point here: newly diagnosed GD, antithyroid drugs for less than 3 months. The TCR library was made from RNA extracted from PBMCs. Relying on iRepertoire HTBI primers and Arm-PCR of CDR3 regions, the team built TCR beta libraries. Each CDR3 protein gets one entry after TCRdb re-called the multiplex PCR reads with MiXCR. The sample lists about 360,000 distinct CDR3 sequences; about 17% were seen once. The sample also formed part of further work on T cells in Graves' hyperthyroidism and ophthalmopathy. This second report adds: Blood also contained most expanded thyroid clonotypes above 0.001.

The sample was peripheral blood mononuclear cells (PBMCs), taken at new diagnosis, from a patient treated with antithyroid drugs. This clonotype was sampled from a woman aged 18-29 years with Graves disease. V usage is TRBV3-1 and J usage is TRBJ1-6, with D unclear. The CDR3 loop reads CASSQGLRKPLHF. CDR3 DNA: TGTGCCAGCAGCCAAGGACTACGAAAGCCCCTCCACTTT.